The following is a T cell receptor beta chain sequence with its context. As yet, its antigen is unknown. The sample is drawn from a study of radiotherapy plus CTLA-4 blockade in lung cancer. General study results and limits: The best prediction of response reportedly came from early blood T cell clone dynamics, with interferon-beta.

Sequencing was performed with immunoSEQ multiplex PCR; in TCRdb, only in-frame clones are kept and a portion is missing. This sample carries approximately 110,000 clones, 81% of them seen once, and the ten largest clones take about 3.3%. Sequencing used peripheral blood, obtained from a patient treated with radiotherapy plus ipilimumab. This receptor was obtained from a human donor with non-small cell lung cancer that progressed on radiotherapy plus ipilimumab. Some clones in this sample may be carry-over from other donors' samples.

The CDR3 DNA sequence: TGTGCCAGCAGCAAAGGGTGGAGCGGGGGGGGCGGTGATACGCAGTATTTT. As protein: CASSKGWSGGGGDTQYF. This chain connects TRBV7-8 to TRBJ2-3; 10 nucleotides match TRBD2. The ends lost 5 bases at V and 6 bases at J; junction bases unmatched: 14. CDR1 and CDR2 from the germline V gene are SGHVS and FQNEAQ. The CDR3 is made up of 17 amino acids.